Listed here are 9 T cell receptor beta chains from one sample, sequenced in a study of cytomegalovirus exposure and HLA in healthy donors. A multiplex PCR was run with 60 Vbeta primers and 13 Jbeta primers. This table comes from immunoSEQ multiplex PCR, and its TCRdb copy is limited to in-frame clones, with some not included. This table lists 34,000 or so clones. The sequenced sample consisted of PBMCs. Receptor source: a woman in her thirties or forties in good health and CMV-seropositive.

V usage is TRBV7-9 and J usage is TRBJ2-6; 8 bases match TRBD1. The CDR3 spans 16 residues. J gave up 4 bases and V 5 bases, and 7 bases lay outside the gene matches. CDR1 is SEHNR and CDR2 is FQNEAQ in the germline V gene (reference sequence). In DNA form, the CDR3 reads TGTGCCAGCAGCATAAGCAGGGGGCAGGGGGCCAACGTCCTGACTTTC. The encoded protein is CASSISRGQGANVLTF.

The chain links TRBV23-1 to TRBJ1-4, with TRBD1 identical over 9 bases. TRBV23-1 is placed among ORFs of uncertain function. After removal of 2 bases from V and 8 bases from J, the junction contained 9 bases not matched to a gene. The CDR3 loop spans 16 amino acids. The CDR3 sequence is CASSQARDRAKEKLFF. CDR3 DNA sequence: TGCGCCAGCAGTCAAGCCCGGGACAGGGCCAAAGAAAAACTGTTTTTT.

The rearrangement uses TRBV6-5 and TRBJ2-7; TRBD1 agrees at 7 bases. With 5 bases clipped from V and 0 bases from J, the junction kept 7 bases outside the gene matches. The length of the CDR3 is 15 residues. Germline V gives CDR1 MNHEY, CDR2 SVGAGI. The CDR3 nucleotides read TGTGCCAGCAGTAAAGACAGGGACAGCTCCTACGAGCAGTACTTC. Its protein product is CASSKDRDSSYEQYF.

The V gene is TRBV9, the J gene TRBJ1-1; 9 bases line up with TRBD1. With V trimmed by 0 bases and J by 4 bases, 10 bases remained unmatched. The CDR3 is made up of 17 amino acids. Germline lookup yields CDR1 SGDLS and CDR2 YYNGEE. The CDR3 bases are TGTGCCAGCAGCGTAGTTGACAGGGGGAGAGCGGGCACTGAAGCTTTCTTT. This translates into CASSVVDRGRAGTEAFF.

The chain has TRBV7-9 and TRBJ2-1; maybe TRBD2 (5 bases). Germline V gene data show CDR1 as SEHNR and CDR2 as FQNEAQ (reference sequence). V dropped 6 bases and J dropped 0 bases, with 9 bases sitting between them. The CDR3 is 14 amino acids. Here the CDR3 reads CASSREGSYNEQFF. The CDR3 DNA reads TGTGCCAGCAGTAGAGAGGGCTCCTACAATGAGCAGTTCTTC. Full variable domain (missing parts from reference TRBV7-9 and TRBJ2-1): DTGVSQNPRHKITKRGQNVTFRCDPISEHNRLYWYRQTLGQGPEFLTYFQNEAQLEKSRLLSDRFSAERPKGSFSTLEIQRTEQGDSAMYLCASSREGSYNEQFFGPGTRLTVL.

The rearrangement links TRBV6-5 to TRBJ1-4, with D tentatively TRBD1 (5 bases). Looked up from germline, CDR1 is MNHEY and CDR2 is SVGAGI. The CDR3 is 14 residues long. Trimming removed 0 bases at V and 10 bases at J, with 12 bases between. CDR3 coding DNA: TGTGCCAGCAGTTACTCTAGGGGCGATGGAAAACTGTTTTTT. This sequence encodes CASSYSRGDGKLFF.

The V gene is TRBV2, the J gene TRBJ2-2; the match to TRBD2 covers 11 bases. This CDR3 has 16 amino acids. The V gene end was trimmed by 6 bases and the J gene end by 5 bases; junction bases not matched to a gene: 8. Germline loops: CDR1 SNHLY, CDR2 FYNNEI. CDR3 region: CASRAGLAGWTGELFF. The CDR3 DNA reads TGTGCCAGCAGAGCTGGACTAGCGGGTTGGACCGGGGAGCTGTTTTTT.

The chain couples TRBV19 to TRBJ1-1; unclear D gene. The CDR3 sequence is 14 residues long. V lost 1 base to trimming and J lost 1 base, with 7 bases between them. CDR1 is LNHDA and CDR2 is SQIVND in the germline V gene (reference sequence). CDR3 amino acids: CASSIGSGNTEAFF. The CDR3 DNA is TGTGCCAGTAGTATAGGTTCCGGGAACACTGAAGCTTTCTTT.

The chain couples TRBV4-3 to TRBJ2-2; tentatively, D is TRBD2 (5 bases). The germline V gene has CDR1 LGHNA and CDR2 YSLEER. V dropped 2 bases and J dropped 5 bases, with 12 bases sitting between them. The CDR3 is 15 amino acids. The CDR3 sequence: CASSQSNRGTGELFF. The CDR3, as DNA: TGCGCCAGCAGCCAAAGTAATCGGGGTACCGGGGAGCTGTTTTTT.